The sequence of this T cell receptor (beta chain) was determined in a study of CD8 T cells in Susac syndrome. cDNA came from approximately 0.5 to 1 ug RNA primed by random hexamers. MiXCR, applied by TCRdb to the immunoSEQ multiplex PCR reads, yields one record per CDR3 protein. Among about 210,000 distinct CDR3 sequences listed, 94% were seen once. The V gene lost 4 bases and the J gene lost 1 base, with 13 bases spanning the gap. CDR1 is SGHAT and CDR2 is FQNNGV in the germline V gene. The CDR3 contains 15 residues. This sequence joins TRBV11-2 and TRBJ1-1, with D perhaps matching TRBD1 (5 bases). The source material was CD4+ T cells from PBMCs. The sequence derives from a human donor with Susac syndrome. CDR3 protein: CASSSSQTGNTEAFF. The DNA for the CDR3 is TGTGCCAGCAGCTCATCTCAAACAGGGAACACTGAAGCTTTCTTT.